This T cell receptor beta chain appears in the sequencing data of a study of beta chain features in type 1 diabetes. About this clone itself: The antigen is unknown.

The investigators reverse transcribed all of the isolated RNA, so they sequenced expressed TCRB transcripts. Clones were sequenced by immunoSEQ multiplex PCR, and TCRdb holds only the in-frame ones, with some missing. The data contain 220,000 or so clones, about 70% of them seen just once; the ten biggest clones take up around 0.05%. Regarding the study as a whole: Patients with Type 1 diabetes showed moderately but significantly shorter TCRB CDR3s in all four CD4+ subsets.

V lost 10 bases, J lost 3 bases, and 16 bases lay in between. The CDR3 is made up of 14 amino acids. CDR1 ENHRY and CDR2 SYGVKD come from the germline V gene. The sequence derives from a man aged 30 to 45 in good health. V and J are TRBV10-3 and TRBJ2-1, with D possibly matching TRBD2 (6 bases). The sequenced sample consisted of naive CD4+ T cells from blood. CDR3 nucleotide sequence: TGTGCCACTGTCGTGGAGGGGCGCTACAATGAGCAGTTCTTC. Encoded protein: CATVVEGRYNEQFF.